This T cell receptor (beta chain) came from a study of blood T cell repertoires in COVID-19. Across the whole study: The United States, Italy and Spain provided the acute and convalescent COVID-19 samples.

Original data processing: Estimation of nucleated cell counts relied on the amplification of reference gene primers. Profiled with immunoSEQ multiplex PCR; TCRdb holds only in-frame clones, not every one. From that table come the V and J calls and clone size; the DNA was used to work out D and trimming. The sample holds 55,000 or so clones, approximately 82% seen once. CDR1 and CDR2 (germline): SGDLS, YYNGEE. CDR3 size: 12 residues. Deletions cut 4 bases from V and 10 bases from J, with 12 bases between. The sequenced sample consisted of peripheral blood. The origin of this receptor is a human donor in a cohort sampled during active or convalescent COVID-19. The chain recombines TRBV9 with TRBJ2-1; no firm D call. The DNA of the CDR3 is TGTGCCAGCAGCACATCCCCCACGGAGCAGTTCTTC. This gives the protein CASSTSPTEQFF.